These 14 T cell receptor beta chains were sequenced from one sample in a study of vaccination effects on CD4 cells after COVID-19. Expansion with viral peptide pools was applied to antigen-specific CD4+ T cells by the ViraFEST assay prior to sequencing. After around nine days in culture, the CD4+ T cells were isolated. Either the BNT162b2 or mRNA-1273 vaccine was given to participants in two doses. The repertoire was sequenced with immunoSEQ multiplex PCR; TCRdb's copy has only in-frame clones and lacks some. The sample consists of roughly 59,000 clones, roughly 80% of them appearing once. The antigens of these receptors remain unknown. The sequencing here drew on CD4+ T cells from PBMCs cultured with HCoV-OC43 spike peptides, taken after COVID-19 vaccination. The subset denotes: HCoV-OC43 spike overlapping peptide pool stimulation. The receptors were gathered from a human donor who received a COVID-19 vaccine.

V is TRBV7-8 and J is TRBJ1-6; D not certain. V lost 3 bases and J lost 0, with 9 bases in between. The CDR3 is made up of 16 amino acids. Germline V gene sequence: CDR1 SGHVS, CDR2 FQNEAQ. The CDR3 DNA is TGTGCCAGCAGCTTTAGCCAGAGCTCCTATAATTCACCCCTCCACTTT. Protein product: CASSFSQSSYNSPLHF.

This chain links TRBV6-5 with TRBJ1-1; D ambiguous. CDR3 size: 13 residues. Trimming removed 7 bases from V and 0 bases from J, with 9 bases in between. CDR1 and CDR2 (germline): MNHEY, SVGAGI. DNA for the CDR3: TGTGCCAGCAAGACGGGCCTGAACACTGAAGCTTTCTTT. This translates into CASKTGLNTEAFF.

The chain employs TRBV28 and TRBJ1-2; D ambiguous. Germline V gene sequence: CDR1 MDHEN, CDR2 SYDVKM. The V gene lost 8 bases and the J gene lost 6 bases, with 10 bases spanning the gap. The CDR3 totals 11 residues. CDR3 residues: CASALADGYTF. CDR3 nucleotide sequence: TGTGCCAGCGCCCTAGCGGATGGCTACACCTTC.

The table lists this clone with a few counts. The rearrangement uses TRBV7-2 and TRBJ2-5, with 8 bases fitting TRBD1. This CDR3 has 14 amino acids. Germline CDR1 SGHTA, CDR2 FQGNSA. The V segment lost 5 bases and the J segment 9 bases; nucleotides outside the gene matches: 11. In nucleotides, the CDR3 is TGTGCCAGCAGCCTGTCCCGGGACAGGCCGGCCCAGTACTTC. Its protein product is CASSLSRDRPAQYF.

The genes are TRBV10-1 and TRBJ1-1; 7 bases are a match to TRBD1. Germline loops: CDR1 WNHNN, CDR2 SYGVQD (reference sequence). J was trimmed by 0 bases and V by 10 bases; bases with no gene match: 11. CDR3 size: 15 residues. The CDR3 bases are TGCGCCATCGGCCAGGGGGAGGGGATGAACACTGAAGCTTTCTTT. Amino acid sequence: CAIGQGEGMNTEAFF.

This clone appeared a single time. This chain links TRBV9 with TRBJ2-5; D is undetermined. Germline-derived CDR1 and CDR2 are SGDLS and YYNGEE. The germline V and J ends were trimmed by 0 bases and 2 bases, with 8 bases remaining between them. This CDR3 region has 14 residues. The CDR3, as DNA: TGTGCCAGCAGCGTAGAACAGTCACAAGAGACCCAGTACTTC. It codes for CASSVEQSQETQYF.

The rearrangement links TRBV25-1 to TRBJ2-1, with 8 nucleotides matching TRBD2. The junction had 2 bases not matched to a gene; V was cut back by 1 base and J by 6 bases. This CDR3 region has 14 residues. Germline V gene data show CDR1 as MGHDK and CDR2 as SYGVNS. DNA of the CDR3: TGTGCCAGCAGTGAATTAGGGACTAGCAATGAGCAGTTCTTC. Translation: CASSELGTSNEQFF.

The chain couples TRBV9 to TRBJ2-2, with TRBD1 identical over 12 bases. The CDR3 is 15 amino acids. V gave up 4 bases and J gave up 6 bases; unmatched junction bases: 4. Per the germline V gene, CDR1 is SGDLS and CDR2 is YYNGEE. DNA of the CDR3: TGTGCCAGCAGCCCGGGACAGGGGGCTGCCGGGGAGCTGTTTTTT. Residues: CASSPGQGAAGELFF.

V gene TRBV6-6 combines with J gene TRBJ2-2, with a tentative D call TRBD1 (6 bases). Germline V CDR1 and CDR2: MNHNY, SVGAGI (reference sequence). This CDR3 comprises 17 residues. V was pared by 5 bases and J by 0 bases, with 16 bases between. CDR3 in amino acids: CASSPPGTRTNTGELFF. CDR3 nucleotide sequence: TGTGCCAGCAGTCCCCCCGGGACACGCACGAACACCGGGGAGCTGTTTTTT.

This clone has a single count. CDR3 DNA: TGTGCCAGCAGCTTATACGGGAACACAGATACGCAGTATTTT. Protein product: CASSLYGNTDTQYF. The rearrangement joins TRBV7-3 to TRBJ2-3, with D perhaps matching TRBD2 (5 bases). Trimming took off 2 bases at V and 2 bases at J, with 8 bases between the two ends. The germline V gene has CDR1 SGHTA and CDR2 FQGTGA. The CDR3 has 14 amino acids.

The rearrangement links TRBV28 to TRBJ1-2, with a weak D call TRBD1 (5 bases). The V gene lost 5 bases and the J gene lost 14 bases, with 21 bases spanning the gap. Germline CDR1 MDHEN, CDR2 SYDVKM. The CDR3 length is 13 residues. The CDR3 DNA follows: TGTGCCAGCAGTCCAATAGGGGACCCTGGTAGAACCTTC. Translating gives CASSPIGDPGRTF.

The V and J genes are TRBV7-2 and TRBJ2-7, with 7 bases fitting TRBD2. This CDR3 comprises 15 residues. CDR1 is SGHTA, CDR2 FQGNSA, per germline. The V gene end was trimmed by 1 base and the J gene end by 0 bases; junction bases not matched to a gene: 3. In nucleotides, the CDR3 is TGTGCCAGCAGCTTAGAGACTAGCACCTCCTACGAGCAGTACGTC. Amino acid sequence: CASSLETSTSYEQYV.

This clone was counted a single time. V and J are TRBV19 and TRBJ2-2, with D perhaps TRBD1 (6 bases). V lost 6 bases to trimming and J lost 0 bases, with 11 bases between them. This CDR3 region has 15 residues. CDR1 LNHDA and CDR2 SQIVND come from the germline V gene (reference sequence). The CDR3 region is CASRDSKTNTGELFF. In DNA form, the CDR3 reads TGTGCCAGTAGGGACAGTAAAACGAACACCGGGGAGCTGTTTTTT.

This chain links TRBV3-1 (or the pseudogene TRBV3-2) with TRBJ1-5; D not resolved. This CDR3 has 12 amino acids. Germline CDR1 LGHDT, CDR2 YNNKEL (reference sequence). The V end was cut by 4 bases, the J end by 5 bases, with 6 bases between. This CDR3 is CASSLRYQPQHF. CDR3 bases: TGTGCCAGCAGCCTAAGGTATCAGCCCCAGCATTTT.